This entry concerns a single T cell receptor beta chain. These data belong to a study of blood T cell repertoires in COVID-19. Study overall: The cDNA or gDNA used as material had been derived from T cells, B-cell-depleted T cells, or PBMCs.

As processed by the authors: Nucleated cell counts were estimated from reference gene primer amplification. Using immunoSEQ multiplex PCR, the repertoire was profiled, and TCRdb retains in-frame clones only, with some absent. V, J and clone size were drawn from that table, and D and trimming were deduced from the DNA. This sample has around 280,000 clones, with around 88% found just once. This sequence originates from a woman aged 25 to 39 who had recovered from COVID-19. Sequenced sample: peripheral blood.

The CDR3 nucleotides are TGTGCCAGCAGCGGGGAAGGGGGCTATGGCTACACCTTC. Translated: CASSGEGGYGYTF. V is TRBV5-6 and J is TRBJ1-2; weak D call: TRBD1 (6 bases). Germline V gene data show CDR1 as SGHDT and CDR2 as YYEEEE. CDR3 length: 13 amino acids. Trimming removed 4 bases at V and 4 bases at J, with 11 bases between.